The 2 T cell receptor beta chains listed next were all sequenced from one sample in a study of T cells in Graves' hyperthyroidism and ophthalmopathy. RNA transcripts yielded amplified TCR beta CDR3 regions. A set of HTBI primers served as the primers for a first-round RT-PCR of the TCR CDR3. Using its own MiXCR run on the multiplex PCR reads, TCRdb lists one record per CDR3 protein. The repertoire includes roughly 740,000 distinct CDR3 sequences, 15% to 20% of them detected once, and approximately 8% sits in the top ten. Sequencing was performed on blood. The receptors come from a man between 18 and 35 years old with Graves' hyperthyroidism.

This clonotype was detected many times. J is TRBJ1-5 and V is TRBV28; D not resolved. Germline lookup yields CDR1 MDHEN and CDR2 SYDVKM. The ends were cut back, 7 bases at V and 7 bases at J, with 11 bases in the middle. The CDR3 is made up of 12 amino acids. The chain's CDR3 is CASTGYGQPQHF. For the CDR3, the DNA is TGTGCCAGCACGGGGTACGGCCAGCCCCAGCATTTT.

This clonotype came up a few times. J is TRBJ2-2 and V is TRBV11-3; 8 bases are a match to TRBD1. The CDR3 length is 14 residues. V was pared by 5 bases and J by 6 bases, with 5 bases of the junction left unmatched. Germline lookup yields CDR1 SGHNT and CDR2 YENEEA. The DNA for the CDR3 is TGTGCCAGCAGCGCCCGGACAGGGCCCGGGGAGCTGTTTTTT. Amino acid sequence: CASSARTGPGELFF.